These 32 T cell receptor beta chains came from one sample sequenced in a study of blood T cell repertoires in COVID-19. Profiled with immunoSEQ multiplex PCR; TCRdb holds only in-frame clones, not every one. Among 110,000 to 150,000 clones listed, around 89% were seen once. The sequenced sample was peripheral blood. These receptors were obtained from a woman of 80 years or more with acute or convalescent COVID-19.

For the CDR3, the DNA is TGTGCCACCAGTGATGGACAGGGAACGGGATATGAGCAGTTCTTC. Its translation is CATSDGQGTGYEQFF. The chain combines TRBV24-1 with TRBJ2-1, with 8 positions matching TRBD1. Germline lookup yields CDR1 KGHDR and CDR2 SFDVKD. The CDR3 covers 15 residues. Trimming took 3 bases from V and 8 from J; bases not matched to a gene: 8.

This chain joins TRBV3-1 (or the pseudogene TRBV3-2) and TRBJ2-5, with 11 bases aligning to TRBD2. Trimming removed 3 bases from V and 7 bases from J; junction bases left unmatched: 10. The CDR3 runs 16 residues. The germline V gene has CDR1 LGHDT and CDR2 YNNKEL (reference sequence). Here the CDR3 reads CASSHTPTSGARTQYF. The CDR3 coding sequence is TGTGCCAGCAGCCATACCCCGACTAGCGGGGCCAGGACCCAGTACTTC.

The chain couples TRBV5-1 to TRBJ2-5; TRBD1 matches at 8 bases. This CDR3 contains 15 residues. Losses at the gene ends were 6 bases for V and 1 base for J; bases not matched to a gene: 8. Germline lookup yields CDR1 SGHRS and CDR2 YFSETQ. CDR3 nucleotides: TGCGCCAGCAATAAGAGAGGGACAGGCCAAGAGACCCAGTACTTC. Translating gives CASNKRGTGQETQYF.

This CDR3 is CASSPSSGATGNYGYTF. The CDR3 DNA reads TGTGCCAGCTCACCATCGTCAGGGGCTACGGGGAACTATGGCTACACCTTC. The rearrangement joins TRBV18 to TRBJ1-2; D might be TRBD1 (6 bases). Germline CDR1 KGHSH, CDR2 LQKENI. The V and J ends lost 2 bases and 2 bases respectively, with 18 bases between them. This CDR3 contains 17 residues.

The chain couples TRBV6-5 to TRBJ1-2; D is perhaps TRBD1 (5 bases). V shed 10 bases and J shed 4 bases, with 19 bases lying between them. CDR1 and CDR2 (germline): MNHEY, SVGAGI. The CDR3 covers 14 residues. The CDR3 reads CATGTGGGSYGYTF. CDR3 coding DNA: TGTGCCACCGGAACGGGGGGAGGATCCTATGGCTACACCTTC.

On this clone itself: Other DNA sequences from this sample encode an identical CDR3 as well. The V gene is TRBV5-6, the J gene TRBJ2-2; 8 nucleotides align to TRBD1. Per the germline V gene, CDR1 is SGHDT and CDR2 is YYEEEE. V was pared by 3 bases and J by 1 base, with 2 bases of the junction left unmatched. CDR3 size: 15 residues. This CDR3 is CASSWGTGNTGELFF. The DNA of the CDR3 is TGTGCCAGCAGCTGGGGGACAGGGAACACCGGGGAGCTGTTTTTT.

V gene TRBV6-2 or TRBV6-3 combines with J gene TRBJ1-3; TRBD1 might be the D (5 bases). Trimming removed 3 bases at V and 4 bases at J, with 16 bases between. The CDR3 contains 16 residues. The germline CDR1 and CDR2 sequences are MNHEY and SVGEGT. The CDR3 nucleotides read TGTGCCAGCAGTTATCCGGGACTACGGTCCGGAAACACCATATATTTT. Protein product: CASSYPGLRSGNTIYF.

V gene TRBV10-3 combines with J gene TRBJ2-1; tentative D call: TRBD1 (6 bases). V was shortened by 6 bases and J by 0 bases, with 12 bases between the two germline ends. This CDR3 is 15 amino acids long. The V gene's germline CDR1 is ENHRY and CDR2 SYGVKD. CDR3: CAIRAVGASYNEQFF. CDR3 DNA sequence: TGTGCCATCAGAGCCGTGGGGGCCTCCTACAATGAGCAGTTCTTC.

The rearrangement joins TRBV11-2 to TRBJ2-1; TRBD2 matches 8 bases. J was trimmed by 3 bases and V by 5 bases; bases with no gene match: 9. This CDR3 has 16 amino acids. CDR1 and CDR2 from the germline V gene are SGHAT and FQNNGV. Here the CDR3 DNA reads TGTGCCAGCAGCGCCATCGGGGGGGCAGTCTACAATGAGCAGTTCTTC. It codes for CASSAIGGAVYNEQFF.

This chain uses TRBV4-1 with TRBJ1-4; maybe TRBD1 (6 bases). This CDR3 comprises 15 residues. With 0 bases removed from V and 8 bases from J, the gap between germline ends came to 13 bases. Germline values: CDR1 MGHRA, CDR2 YSYEKL. CDR3 loop: CASSQDRGSGEKLFF. The DNA for the CDR3 is TGCGCCAGCAGCCAAGACAGGGGTTCTGGGGAAAAACTGTTTTTT.

V and J are TRBV16 and TRBJ1-1; weak D call: TRBD1 (6 bases). This CDR3 has 14 amino acids. The V end lost 3 bases, the J end lost 5 bases, and 13 bases lay between the germline ends. Germline CDR1 KGHSY, CDR2 FQNENV. The CDR3 reads CASSHKGGGTEAFF. The CDR3 DNA reads TGTGCCAGCAGCCACAAAGGGGGAGGGACTGAAGCTTTCTTT.

The chain joins TRBV6-5 to TRBJ1-3; 9 positions agree with TRBD1. V dropped 5 bases and J dropped 4; count of bases not matched to a gene: 6. The CDR3 length is 15 residues. Germline V lookup: CDR1 MNHEY, CDR2 SVGAGI. The CDR3 loop reads CASSRTGTGGNTIYF. CDR3 sequence (DNA): TGTGCCAGCAGTAGGACCGGGACAGGGGGAAACACCATATATTTT.

This rearrangement joins TRBV12-5 to TRBJ1-1; D perhaps matches TRBD1 (5 bases). This CDR3 is 15 amino acids long. V was shortened by 6 bases and J by 3 bases, with 17 bases between the two germline ends. Germline CDR1 reads LGHNT; CDR2 reads FRNRAP. The CDR3 loop is CASGPSPRVDTEAFF. In DNA form, the CDR3 reads TGTGCTAGTGGGCCCTCCCCCAGGGTGGACACTGAAGCTTTCTTT.

The rearrangement links TRBV2 to TRBJ1-5; 7 bases agree with TRBD1. The CDR3 has 16 amino acids. Trimming took 1 base from V and 2 from J; bases not matched to a gene: 5. CDR1 and CDR2 from the germline V gene are SNHLY and FYNNEI. The CDR3 DNA follows: TGTGCCAGCAGTGAAGGACAGGGAAAGCGCAATCAGCCCCAGCATTTT. Residues: CASSEGQGKRNQPQHF. The full variable domain, in which reference TRBV2 and TRBJ1-5 provide the parts outside the CDR3, is EPEVTQTPSHQVTQMGQEVILRCVPISNHLYFYWYRQILGQKVEFLVSFYNNEISEKSEIFDDQFSVERPDGSNFTLKIRSTKLEDSAMYFCASSEGQGKRNQPQHFGDGTRLSIL.

V usage is TRBV2 and J usage is TRBJ1-6, with D perhaps TRBD1 (5 bases). Germline CDR1 reads SNHLY; CDR2 reads FYNNEI. V was clipped by 4 bases and J by 6 bases, with 7 bases between them. The CDR3 length is 13 residues. The CDR3 sequence: CASSGQPNSPLHF. In nucleotides, the CDR3 is TGTGCCAGCAGTGGACAGCCTAATTCACCCCTCCACTTT.

CDR3 sequence (DNA): TGTGCCAGCAGTGACGACGGGTACTATGGCTACACCTTC. Translating gives CASSDDGYYGYTF. The chain employs TRBV25-1 and TRBJ1-2, with no clear D. This CDR3 region has 13 residues. The V and J ends lost 3 bases and 3 bases respectively, with 8 bases between them. The germline V gene has CDR1 MGHDK and CDR2 SYGVNS.

The chain carries TRBV2 and TRBJ1-4; D is perhaps TRBD1 (6 bases). Deletions cut 8 bases from V and 5 bases from J, with 12 bases between. The germline gives CDR1 SNHLY, CDR2 FYNNEI. CDR3 size: 13 residues. CDR3 bases: TGTGCCAGCGTAAACAGGGTAAATGAAAAACTGTTTTTT. It codes for CASVNRVNEKLFF. Full variable domain (outside the CDR3, taken from reference TRBV2 and TRBJ1-4): EPEVTQTPSHQVTQMGQEVILRCVPISNHLYFYWYRQILGQKVEFLVSFYNNEISEKSEIFDDQFSVERPDGSNFTLKIRSTKLEDSAMYFCASVNRVNEKLFFGSGTQLSVL.

The rearrangement joins TRBV7-2 to TRBJ1-3; no clear D gene. V lost 1 base to trimming and J lost 0 bases, with 10 bases between them. Per the germline V gene, CDR1 is SGHTA and CDR2 is FQGNSA. This CDR3 has 16 amino acids. The CDR3 is CASSLGSGSSGNTIYF. The CDR3 DNA is TGTGCCAGCAGCTTAGGATCGGGGAGCTCTGGAAACACCATATATTTT.

The CDR3 DNA is TGTGCCAGCAGCCCTCCTTCGGGGGATACGCAGTATTTT. This encodes CASSPPSGDTQYF. The chain links TRBV4-2 to TRBJ2-3; possibly TRBD2 for D (5 bases). This CDR3 spans 13 amino acids. Looked up from germline, CDR1 is LGHNA and CDR2 is YNFKEQ. Trimming removed 4 bases from V and 6 bases from J, with 11 bases in between.

V usage is TRBV18 and J usage is TRBJ1-1; tentative D call: TRBD1 (6 bases). The CDR3 is 14 residues long. V was trimmed by 3 bases and J by 5 bases, leaving 13 bases between them. CDR1 and CDR2 from the germline V gene are KGHSH and LQKENI. The CDR3 sequence: CASSPLAGETEAFF. The CDR3 DNA follows: TGTGCCAGCTCACCCCTGGCAGGGGAGACTGAAGCTTTCTTT.

The chain couples TRBV9 to TRBJ1-1; D gene uncertain. There are 12 residues in the CDR3. The germline gives CDR1 SGDLS, CDR2 YYNGEE. V dropped 3 bases and J dropped 4 bases, with 7 bases sitting between them. The CDR3 here is CASSGLVTEAFF. For the CDR3, the DNA is TGTGCCAGCAGCGGCTTAGTCACTGAAGCTTTCTTT.

This chain connects TRBV7-9 to TRBJ1-1, with D maybe TRBD1 (5 bases). Trimming shortened V by 8 bases and J by 2 bases, and 15 bases separated the two germline ends. The CDR3 covers 14 residues. Germline CDR1 SEHNR, CDR2 FQNEAQ (reference sequence). CDR3 loop: CASLLGGVNTEAFF. The CDR3 bases are TGTGCCAGCCTACTCGGGGGAGTAAACACTGAAGCTTTCTTT.

This clone was observed once. The V call is TRBV6-2 or TRBV6-3, the J call TRBJ2-1; a weak D match, TRBD2 (6 bases). There are 15 residues in the CDR3. Trimming took off 5 bases at V and 2 bases at J, with 13 bases between the two ends. Germline V CDR1 and CDR2: MNHEY, SVGEGT. The CDR3 is CASSKRGNAYNEQFF. The CDR3, as DNA: TGTGCCAGCAGTAAACGGGGGAACGCCTACAATGAGCAGTTCTTC.

The genes are TRBV5-1 and TRBJ2-5; D not resolved. Trimming removed 0 bases from V and 2 bases from J, with 8 bases in between. There are 14 residues in the CDR3. The germline V gene encodes CDR1 SGHRS and CDR2 YFSETQ. The DNA of the CDR3 is TGCGCCAGCAGCTTGGAGACATCACAAGAGACCCAGTACTTC. Its translation is CASSLETSQETQYF.

This clone was counted a single time. The chain links TRBV6-1 to TRBJ1-5, with 10 positions matching TRBD1. There are 17 residues in the CDR3. After removal of 4 bases from V and 7 bases from J, the junction contained 13 bases not matched to a gene. Germline CDR1 and CDR2: MNHNS and SASEGT. The CDR3 loop reads CASSVLPGQGRWQPQHF. The CDR3 DNA is TGTGCCAGCAGTGTCCTCCCGGGACAGGGGAGATGGCAGCCCCAGCATTTT.

The chain recombines TRBV11-3 with TRBJ2-2; D not certain. Germline assignment: CDR1 SGHNT and CDR2 YENEEA. The length of the CDR3 is 14 residues. V lost 5 bases, J lost 0 bases, and 7 bases lay in between. The CDR3 is CASSIDTNTGELFF. The CDR3 nucleotides read TGTGCCAGCAGCATTGACACGAACACCGGGGAGCTGTTTTTT.

The gene calls are TRBV30 and TRBJ2-1; tentatively, D is TRBD1 (5 bases). V was cut by 1 base and J by 6 bases, with 7 bases left in between. The germline gives CDR1 GTSNPN, CDR2 SVGIG (reference sequence). This CDR3 has 12 amino acids. The CDR3 here is CAWSAQGNEQFF. In DNA form, the CDR3 reads TGTGCCTGGAGTGCGCAGGGCAATGAGCAGTTCTTC.

Note on this clone: At the DNA level, this CDR3 is encoded by other sequences in the same sample as well. The chain employs TRBV3-1 (or the pseudogene TRBV3-2) and TRBJ1-1; D is unresolved. V was trimmed by 5 bases and J by 0 bases, leaving 10 bases between them. Germline-derived CDR1 and CDR2 are LGHDT and YNNKEL (reference sequence). The CDR3 runs 14 residues. CDR3 protein: CASSSRGMNTEAFF. The DNA of the CDR3 is TGTGCCAGCAGCTCCCGGGGAATGAACACTGAAGCTTTCTTT.

The chain uses TRBV5-1 and TRBJ1-2; 7 bases line up with TRBD1. In germline, CDR1 is SGHRS, CDR2 YFSETQ. There are 15 residues in the CDR3. Germline trimming cut 4 bases from V and 4 bases from J; bases unmatched to any gene: 10. This CDR3 is CASSDQQGTFYGYTF. In nucleotides, the CDR3 is TGCGCCAGCAGCGATCAACAGGGGACCTTCTATGGCTACACCTTC. The variable domain in full, with the rest retrieved from reference TRBV5-1 and TRBJ1-2, is KAGVTQTPRYLIKTRGQQVTLSCSPISGHRSVSWYQQTPGQGLQFLFEYFSETQRNKGNFPGRFSGRQFSNSRSEMNVSTLELGDSALYLCASSDQQGTFYGYTFGSGTRLTVV.

This chain connects TRBV6-1 to TRBJ1-3; 7 positions agree with TRBD1. The V segment lost 3 bases and the J segment 0 bases; nucleotides outside the gene matches: 5. This CDR3 comprises 16 residues. Germline lookup yields CDR1 MNHNS and CDR2 SASEGT. The CDR3, as DNA: TGTGCCAGCAGTGACCAGGGGGTCGACTCTGGAAACACCATATATTTT. This gives the protein CASSDQGVDSGNTIYF.

V usage is TRBV19 and J usage is TRBJ1-6, with 9 bases lining up with TRBD1. This CDR3 is built from 18 residues. Germline V lookup: CDR1 LNHDA, CDR2 SQIVND (reference sequence). Trimming removed 6 bases from V and 3 bases from J; junction bases left unmatched: 12. For the CDR3, the DNA is TGTGCCAGTAGCAGTCCCGGGACAGGGAGAGGCTATAATTCACCCCTCCACTTT. This translates into CASSSPGTGRGYNSPLHF. Based on the CDR3 plus reference TRBV19 and TRBJ1-6, the full variable domain is DGGITQSPKYLFRKEGQNVTLSCEQNLNHDAMYWYRQDPGQGLRLIYYSQIVNDFQKGDIAEGYSVSREKKESFPLTVTSAQKNPTAFYLCASSSPGTGRGYNSPLHFGNGTRLTVT.

The chain uses TRBV7-2 and TRBJ1-1, with D tentatively TRBD1 (6 bases). The CDR3 length is 16 residues. V was shortened by 5 bases and J by 5 bases, with 21 bases between the two germline ends. Germline loops: CDR1 SGHTA, CDR2 FQGNSA. In DNA, the CDR3 is TGTGCCAGCAGCACTGGGGGGCGCGGGGGGAGGACTGAAGCTTTCTTT. Amino acid sequence: CASSTGGRGGRTEAFF. Complete variable domain (other parts from reference TRBV7-2 and TRBJ1-1): GAGVSQSPSNKVTEKGKDVELRCDPISGHTALYWYRQSLGQGLEFLIYFQGNSAPDKSGLPSDRFSAERTGGSVSTLTIQRTQQEDSAVYLCASSTGGRGGRTEAFFGQGTRLTVV.